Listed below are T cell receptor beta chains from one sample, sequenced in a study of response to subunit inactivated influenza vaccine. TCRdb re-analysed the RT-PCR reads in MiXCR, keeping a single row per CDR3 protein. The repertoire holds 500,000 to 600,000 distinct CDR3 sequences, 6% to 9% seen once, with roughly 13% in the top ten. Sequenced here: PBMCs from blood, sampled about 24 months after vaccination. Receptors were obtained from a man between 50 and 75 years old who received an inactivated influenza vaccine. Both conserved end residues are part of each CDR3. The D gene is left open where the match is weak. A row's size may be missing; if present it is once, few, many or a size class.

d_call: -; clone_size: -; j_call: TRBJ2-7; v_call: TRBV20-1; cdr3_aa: CSATAAGYEQYF; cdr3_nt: TGCAGTGCAACCGCGGCCGGCTACGAGCAGTACTTC
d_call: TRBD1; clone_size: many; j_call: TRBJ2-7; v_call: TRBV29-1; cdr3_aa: CSGLTGGSEQYF; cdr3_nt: TGCAGCGGTCTGACAGGGGGCTCCGAGCAGTACTTC
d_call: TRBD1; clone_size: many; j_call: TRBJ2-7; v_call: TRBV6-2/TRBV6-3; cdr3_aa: CASSLGQGRYEQYF; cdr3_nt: TGTGCCAGCAGCCTGGGACAGGGGCGCTACGAGCAGTACTTC
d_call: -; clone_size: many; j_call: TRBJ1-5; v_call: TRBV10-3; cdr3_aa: CAISDGGRNQPQHF; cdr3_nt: TGTGCCATCAGTGATGGGGGGCGCAATCAGCCCCAGCATTTT
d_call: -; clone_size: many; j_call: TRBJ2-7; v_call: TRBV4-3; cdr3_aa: CASSQDWGVGQARAYEQYF; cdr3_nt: TGCGCCAGCAGCCAAGATTGGGGCGTAGGGCAGGCCCGAGCCTACGAGCAGTACTTC
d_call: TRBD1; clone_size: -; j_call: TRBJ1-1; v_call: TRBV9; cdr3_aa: CASSARQGGEAFF; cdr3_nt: TGTGCCAGCAGCGCGCGACAGGGGGGGGAAGCTTTCTTT
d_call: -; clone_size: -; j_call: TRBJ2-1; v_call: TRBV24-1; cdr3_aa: CATSDLRQGTYNEQFF; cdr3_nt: TGTGCCACCAGTGATTTGCGTCAGGGGACCTACAATGAGCAGTTCTTC
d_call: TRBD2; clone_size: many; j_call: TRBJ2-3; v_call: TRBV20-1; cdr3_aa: CSARDPSGGTDTQYF; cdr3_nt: TGCAGTGCTAGAGATCCTAGCGGGGGGACAGATACGCAGTATTTT
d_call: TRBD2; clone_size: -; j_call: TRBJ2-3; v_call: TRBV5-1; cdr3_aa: CASSLAETSGPDTQYF; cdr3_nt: TGCGCCAGCAGCTTGGCGGAGACTAGCGGACCAGATACGCAGTATTTT
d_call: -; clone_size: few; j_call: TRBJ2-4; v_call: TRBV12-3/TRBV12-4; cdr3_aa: CASSLGVTRNIQYF; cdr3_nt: TGTGCCAGCAGTTTAGGAGTAACGCGGAACATTCAGTACTTC
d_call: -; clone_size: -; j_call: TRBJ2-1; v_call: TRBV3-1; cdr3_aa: CASAAGRGPNNEQFF; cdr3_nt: TGTGCCAGCGCAGCCGGGCGGGGGCCCAACAATGAGCAGTTCTTC
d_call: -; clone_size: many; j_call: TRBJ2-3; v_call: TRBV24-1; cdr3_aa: CATSDPGQFGDTQYF; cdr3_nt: TGTGCCACCAGTGATCCGGGACAATTTGGAGATACGCAGTATTTT